This passage covers 24 T cell receptor beta chains from one sample sequenced in a study of spatial heterogeneity in lung cancer. TCRdb ran MiXCR on the 5' RACE reads and lists one entry per CDR3 protein. Of around 47,000 distinct CDR3 sequences in the sample, roughly 7.4% were seen once. The time point here: blood at routine non-recurrence follow-up after resection. Sequencing was performed on whole RNA extracted from tumor and nontumor lung tissue, or from frozen PBMC, and the material was left unsorted. The input for sequencing was PBMCs, taken at follow-up. The receptors come from a female donor with early-stage non-small cell lung cancer.

The V and J genes are TRBV27 and TRBJ1-1, with D perhaps TRBD1 (6 bases). Germline values: CDR1 MNHEY, CDR2 SMNVEV (reference sequence). Between the trimmed V and J ends, which lost 6 bases and 6 bases, there was a span of 20 bases. The CDR3 is 15 amino acids. The CDR3 DNA sequence: TGTGCCAGCAGGAGGGGGGGACCGGCTATTGCTGAAGCTTTCTTT. Translating it yields CASRRGGPAIAEAFF.

In its sample, this clonotype was seen a few times. The rearrangement links TRBV28 to TRBJ2-2, with a tentative D call TRBD2 (6 bases). The CDR3 spans 14 residues. The germline V and J ends were trimmed by 6 bases and 5 bases, with 13 bases remaining between them. Germline assignment: CDR1 MDHEN and CDR2 SYDVKM. The CDR3 loop reads CASSTLAWTGELFF. As DNA, the CDR3 is TGTGCCAGCAGCACGCTAGCGTGGACCGGGGAGCTGTTTTTT.

This clonotype was picked up many times. This sequence joins TRBV3-1 and TRBJ2-5; 15 nucleotides line up with TRBD2. Germline loops: CDR1 LGHDT, CDR2 YNNKEL (reference sequence). V gave up 1 base and J gave up 6 bases; unmatched junction bases: 9. There are 18 residues in the CDR3. Here the CDR3 DNA reads TGTGCCAGCAGCCAAGGGACTAGCGGGGGGGCCGGGATGAAGACCCAGTACTTC. Protein sequence: CASSQGTSGGAGMKTQYF.

This clonotype showed up many times. This sequence joins TRBV5-1 and TRBJ1-1; no reliable D call. There are 11 residues in the CDR3. The V and J ends lost 7 bases and 7 bases respectively, with 11 bases between them. The germline gives CDR1 SGHRS, CDR2 YFSETQ. CDR3 coding DNA: TGCGCCAGCGGGGAAACAGATGAAGCTTTCTTT. Translating gives CASGETDEAFF.

This clonotype was seen repeatedly, ten times or more. The chain recombines TRBV28 with TRBJ1-1, with a weak D call TRBD1 (6 bases). Germline-derived CDR1 and CDR2 are MDHEN and SYDVKM. V was shortened by 4 bases and J by 5 bases, with 11 bases between the two germline ends. The CDR3 totals 13 residues. This CDR3 reads CASSWGGGTEAFF. Written as DNA, the CDR3 is TGTGCCAGCAGTTGGGGAGGGGGGACTGAAGCTTTCTTT.

This clonotype was detected many times. V usage is TRBV20-1 and J usage is TRBJ2-7; D is uncertain. Looked up from germline, CDR1 is DFQATT and CDR2 is SNEGSKA (reference sequence). The CDR3 is 16 residues long. The V end lost 0 bases, the J end lost 2 bases, and 17 bases lay between the germline ends. The CDR3 protein is CSARDLGGVLPYEQYF. CDR3 bases: TGCAGTGCTAGAGATCTTGGCGGAGTTCTACCCTACGAGCAGTACTTC.

This clonotype was counted at least ten times. The chain carries TRBV7-8 and TRBJ2-6; D is unresolved. CDR1 and CDR2 from the germline V gene are SGHVS and FQNEAQ. The CDR3 loop spans 16 amino acids. V dropped 5 bases and J dropped 0 bases, with 11 bases sitting between them. The CDR3 reads CASSALAGSGANVLTF. The CDR3 region has the DNA TGTGCCAGCAGCGCCTTAGCAGGCTCTGGGGCCAACGTCCTGACTTTC.

This clonotype was seen once. This chain uses TRBV20-1 with TRBJ2-5; the match to TRBD2 covers 7 bases. The germline V gene encodes CDR1 DFQATT and CDR2 SNEGSKA (reference sequence). After removal of 7 bases from V and 2 bases from J, the junction contained 10 bases not matched to a gene. The CDR3 has 14 residues. The CDR3 region is CSGTRLARQETQYF. In nucleotides, the CDR3 is TGCAGTGGCACCCGACTAGCCCGTCAAGAGACCCAGTACTTC.

This clonotype came up many times. The rearrangement links TRBV20-1 to TRBJ2-7; 11 bases fit TRBD2. The CDR3 loop spans 17 amino acids. Trimming at V came to 0 bases and at J to 0 bases, leaving 7 bases not matched to a gene. CDR1 and CDR2 (germline): DFQATT, SNEGSKA (reference sequence). The CDR3 sequence is CSARDLASGGTSYEQYF. The CDR3 DNA is TGCAGTGCTAGAGATCTGGCTAGCGGGGGGACCTCCTACGAGCAGTACTTC.

This chain links TRBV5-1 with TRBJ2-1; TRBD2 matches at 7 bases. Germline V gene lookup returns CDR1 SGHRS and CDR2 YFSETQ. The CDR3 sequence is 15 residues long. V was clipped by 6 bases and J by 5 bases; unmatched bases: 11. CDR3 nucleotide sequence: TGCGCCAGCACTGAGACTCCGGGAGGCCACAATGAGCAGTTCTTC. It codes for CASTETPGGHNEQFF.

The J gene is TRBJ2-3, the V gene TRBV7-2, with a possible D match to TRBD2 (5 bases). Per germline, CDR1 SGHTA and CDR2 FQGNSA. Trimming took off 4 bases at V and 7 bases at J, with 6 bases between the two ends. The CDR3 contains 11 residues. CDR3 sequence (DNA): TGTGCCAGCAGCTCGGGGAATACGCAGTATTTT. Its translation is CASSSGNTQYF.

This clonotype came up a few times. The CDR3 protein is CASSFSGGAGYEQYF. CDR3 nucleotide sequence: TGTGCCAGCAGCTTTAGCGGGGGAGCAGGCTACGAGCAGTACTTC. The chain couples TRBV11-2 to TRBJ2-7, with 9 bases aligning to TRBD2. Germline lookup yields CDR1 SGHAT and CDR2 FQNNGV. The length of the CDR3 is 15 residues. V lost 3 bases and J lost 3; bases outside the gene matches: 6.

This clonotype showed up just a few times. The J gene is TRBJ2-5, the V gene TRBV24-1; TRBD1 matches 7 bases. The germline V gene encodes CDR1 KGHDR and CDR2 SFDVKD. Unmatched junction bases numbered 6, after V lost 5 bases and J lost 4 bases. CDR3 length: 14 residues. The CDR3 DNA reads as TGTGCCACCAGTGGTACAGGGGTAACAGAGACCCAGTACTTC. Encoded protein: CATSGTGVTETQYF.

Many counts were recorded for this clonotype. CDR3 loop: CATSPLGRGQLDDNEQFF. CDR3 sequence (DNA): TGTGCCACCAGCCCACTAGGGCGGGGGCAGCTGGACGACAATGAGCAGTTCTTC. The chain joins TRBV15 to TRBJ2-1; a possible D gene is TRBD2 (7 bases). The V and J ends lost 5 bases and 5 bases respectively, with 25 bases between them. CDR1 and CDR2 (germline): LNHNV, YYDKDF (reference sequence). The CDR3 length is 18 residues.

Only a few counts were recorded for this clonotype. This chain uses TRBV6-1 with TRBJ2-7; D is possibly TRBD1 or TRBD2 (7 bases each). CDR1 is MNHNS, CDR2 SASEGT, per germline. The CDR3 has 16 residues. V dropped 2 bases and J dropped 6 bases, with 20 bases sitting between them. The CDR3 loop reads CASSEWGGQTSGEQYF. DNA of the CDR3: TGTGCCAGCAGTGAATGGGGGGGACAGACGTCCGGCGAGCAGTACTTC.

This clonotype was recorded many times. The chain joins TRBV19 to TRBJ1-6; tentatively, D is TRBD1 (5 bases). CDR3 length: 15 amino acids. Germline V gene sequence: CDR1 LNHDA, CDR2 SQIVND (reference sequence). Trimming removed 6 bases at V and 2 bases at J, with 11 bases between. Here the CDR3 DNA reads TGTGCCAGTAGCCTCGGGGCAGCCTATAATTCACCCCTCCACTTT. Its translation: CASSLGAAYNSPLHF. The full variable domain, its missing parts supplied by reference TRBV19 and TRBJ1-6, is DGGITQSPKYLFRKEGQNVTLSCEQNLNHDAMYWYRQDPGQGLRLIYYSQIVNDFQKGDIAEGYSVSREKKESFPLTVTSAQKNPTAFYLCASSLGAAYNSPLHFGNGTRLTVT.

V and J are TRBV3-1 and TRBJ2-1; 9 bases map to TRBD2. The CDR3 length is 17 residues. Germline V gives CDR1 LGHDT, CDR2 YNNKEL (reference sequence). V lost 0 bases, J lost 8 bases, and 11 bases stayed unmatched. CDR3 nucleotides: TGTGCCAGCAGCCAAGAGACCATTGGCGGGGGGGCCCATGAGCAGTTCTTC. It encodes CASSQETIGGGAHEQFF.

Ten or more counts support this clonotype. The chain recombines TRBV10-3 with TRBJ2-3; D is perhaps TRBD2 (7 bases). The germline gives CDR1 ENHRY, CDR2 SYGVKD. The CDR3 totals 12 residues. With 6 bases removed from V and 6 bases from J, the gap between germline ends came to 10 bases. As DNA, the CDR3 is TGTGCCATCAGCCGGGGGGCCGATACGCAGTATTTT. It encodes CAISRGADTQYF.

This clonotype was seen a few times. The chain's CDR3 is CASSYGQGSGNTIYF. CDR3 DNA sequence: TGTGCCAGCAGTTACGGGCAGGGTTCAGGAAACACCATATATTTT. The J gene is TRBJ1-3, the V gene TRBV6-6; TRBD1 is a possible D gene (5 bases). Trimming left V 2 bases short and J 4 bases short, with 12 bases between. Germline CDR1 reads MNHNY; CDR2 reads SVGAGI (reference sequence). This CDR3 has 15 residues.

This sequence joins TRBV29-1 and TRBJ2-5, with D unclear. The CDR3 extends over 13 amino acids. The germline CDR1 and CDR2 sequences are SQVTM and ANQGSEA. The V end lost 4 bases, the J end lost 3 bases, and 12 bases lay between the germline ends. CDR3 bases: TGCAGCGTTGTGGGTTCCGAGAAAGAGACCCAGTACTTC. It is translated as CSVVGSEKETQYF. Based on the CDR3 plus reference TRBV29-1 and TRBJ2-5, the full variable domain is SAVISQKPSRDICQRGTSLTIQCQVDSQVTMMFWYRQQPGQSLTLIATANQGSEATYESGFVIDKFPISRPNLTFSTLTVSNMSPEDSSIYLCSVVGSEKETQYFGPGTRLLVL.

The chain links TRBV7-2 to TRBJ1-1, with D uncertain. In germline, CDR1 is SGHTA, CDR2 FQGNSA. Between the trimmed V and J ends, which lost 3 bases and 5 bases, there was a span of 10 bases. This CDR3 is 13 amino acids long. This CDR3 is CASSFPLGTEAFF. For the CDR3, the DNA is TGTGCCAGCAGCTTCCCGTTGGGTACTGAAGCTTTCTTT.

The sample holds many counts of this clonotype. V and J are TRBV15 and TRBJ2-1; 8 nucleotides line up with TRBD1. This CDR3 is built from 14 residues. Germline V gene data show CDR1 as LNHNV and CDR2 as YYDKDF (reference sequence). The V segment lost 6 bases and the J segment 4 bases; nucleotides outside the gene matches: 5. The CDR3 region has the DNA TGTGCCACCAGAGGTACAGGGGGGTACAATGAGCAGTTCTTC. It encodes CATRGTGGYNEQFF.

In this sample, this clonotype turned up many times. CDR3 loop: CASSRDWDSNQPQHF. The CDR3 DNA is TGTGCCAGCAGTCGCGACTGGGATAGCAATCAGCCCCAGCATTTT. V and J are TRBV7-2 and TRBJ1-5; D uncertain. Germline lookup yields CDR1 SGHTA and CDR2 FQGNSA. CDR3 size: 15 residues. Trimming removed 6 bases from V and 0 bases from J, with 12 bases in between. Complete variable domain (other parts from reference TRBV7-2 and TRBJ1-5): GAGVSQSPSNKVTEKGKDVELRCDPISGHTALYWYRQSLGQGLEFLIYFQGNSAPDKSGLPSDRFSAERTGGSVSTLTIQRTQQEDSAVYLCASSRDWDSNQPQHFGDGTRLSIL.

This clonotype came up a few times. This rearrangement joins TRBV20-1 to TRBJ2-2, with 8 bases aligning to TRBD1. The junction had 5 bases not matched to a gene; V was cut back by 0 bases and J by 5 bases. This CDR3 comprises 15 residues. CDR1 and CDR2 from the germline V gene are DFQATT and SNEGSKA (reference sequence). This CDR3 is CSAREAGGATGELFF. Written as DNA, the CDR3 is TGCAGTGCTAGAGAAGCAGGGGGCGCTACCGGGGAGCTGTTTTTT.